The clone carrying this T cell receptor beta chain was recorded only once. Original processing methods: Cell counts per sample came from amplifying reference gene primers. Clones were sequenced by immunoSEQ multiplex PCR, and TCRdb holds only the in-frame ones, with some missing. V and J calls and clone size come straight from that table; D and trimming were deduced from the DNA. The sample lists approximately 52,000 clones, about nine tenths seen once, with 2.5% to 3.5% in the top ten. The data were taken from a study of blood T cell repertoires in COVID-19. Study-level information: Samples of COVID-19 (acute and convalescent) were obtained from the United States, Italy and Spain. In each case, the material was cDNA or gDNA derived from T cells, B-cell-depleted T cells, or PBMCs.

The CDR3 contains 14 residues. Germline V lookup: CDR1 MNHEY, CDR2 SVGAGI. Trimming removed 10 bases from V and 3 bases from J; junction bases left unmatched: 8. The TCR comes from a human donor in a cohort sampled during active COVID-19. This chain connects TRBV6-5 to TRBJ2-3; 9 nucleotides align to TRBD2. The specimen sequenced was peripheral blood. This CDR3 reads CATLAGILTDTQYF. DNA for the CDR3: TGTGCCACACTAGCGGGCATACTAACAGATACGCAGTATTTT.